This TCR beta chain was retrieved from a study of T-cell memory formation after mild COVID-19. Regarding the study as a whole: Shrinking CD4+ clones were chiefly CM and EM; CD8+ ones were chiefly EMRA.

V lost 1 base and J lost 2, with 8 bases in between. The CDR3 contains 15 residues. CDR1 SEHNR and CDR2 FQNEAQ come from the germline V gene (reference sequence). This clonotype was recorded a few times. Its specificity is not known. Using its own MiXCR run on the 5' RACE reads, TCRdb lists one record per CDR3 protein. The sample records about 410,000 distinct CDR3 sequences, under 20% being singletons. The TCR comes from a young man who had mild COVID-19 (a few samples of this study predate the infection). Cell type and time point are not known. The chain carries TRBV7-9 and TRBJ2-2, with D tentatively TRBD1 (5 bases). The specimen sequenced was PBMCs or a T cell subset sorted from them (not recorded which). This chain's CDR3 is CASSLGQTNTGELFF. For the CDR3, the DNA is TGTGCCAGCAGCTTAGGACAGACTAACACCGGGGAGCTGTTTTTT.